These 10 T cell receptor beta chains originate from one sample sequenced in a study (dated by TCRdb to 2013 to 2016). Libraries were made using 5' RACE. Sequencing took place on an Illumina MiSeq. TCRdb reworked the public reads: Q25 trimming with fastp, MiXCR clone assembly, productive beta chains retained. Each CDR3 protein appears once, grouped with its most common genes and DNA. This sample comprises some 62,000 distinct CDR3 sequences, 20% to 25% of them detected only once. More than 2.5% of the sample goes to the ten largest clones. Material: memory CD4+ T cells sorted from a lymph node. The sample's cell subset or site label, decoded: memory CD4+ T cells, CD4+CD45RO+CD25-. The receptor source for this set is a female donor with breast cancer.

This clonotype has just a few counts. The genes are TRBV11-2 and TRBJ2-5; no reliable D call. V lost 5 bases and J 2 bases, leaving 3 bases between the germline ends. This CDR3 is built from 11 residues. Germline loops: CDR1 SGHAT, CDR2 FQNNGV. Here the CDR3 reads CASSQQETQYF. The CDR3 DNA reads TGTGCCAGCAGCCAACAAGAGACCCAGTACTTC.

The genes are TRBV4-2 and TRBJ2-1; 8 bases line up with TRBD2. The CDR3 runs 16 residues. V dropped 1 base and J dropped 8; count of bases not matched to a gene: 10. CDR1 is LGHNA and CDR2 is YNFKEQ in the germline V gene. As DNA, the CDR3 is TGTGCCAGCAGCCAAGTCGGCGGGAGGAGAGGTGATGAGCAGTTCTTC. It encodes CASSQVGGRRGDEQFF.

The chain has TRBV7-9 and TRBJ2-3; 8 bases are shared with TRBD2. V was pared by 5 bases and J by 6 bases, with 13 bases of the junction left unmatched. CDR1 and CDR2 (germline): SEHNR, FQNEAQ (reference sequence). The CDR3 has 16 amino acids. In DNA form, the CDR3 reads TGTGCCAGCAGCCAAAAGGCCGGCGGGAGGACGGATACGCAGTATTTT. Protein product: CASSQKAGGRTDTQYF.

J is TRBJ1-3 and V is TRBV5-5, with D unclear. Germline assignment: CDR1 SGHKS and CDR2 YYEKEE (reference sequence). The CDR3 is made up of 15 amino acids. Trimming stripped 6 bases from V and 0 bases from J, with 13 bases between. The CDR3 coding sequence is TGTGCCAGCACTGTAGAGGGAGGCTCTGGAAACACCATATATTTT. It is translated as CASTVEGGSGNTIYF.

This clonotype was counted between two and nine times. V gene TRBV6-5 combines with J gene TRBJ2-7; TRBD2 agrees at 8 bases. This CDR3 contains 15 residues. J was trimmed by 0 bases and V by 4 bases; bases with no gene match: 5. CDR1 is MNHEY, CDR2 SVGAGI, per germline. As DNA, the CDR3 is TGTGCCAGCAGTTCAGGACTAGCCGGCTCCTACGAGCAGTACTTC. It codes for CASSSGLAGSYEQYF.

This clonotype was detected ten times or more. The J gene is TRBJ1-5, the V gene TRBV24-1; D uncertain. Germline V gene lookup returns CDR1 KGHDR and CDR2 SFDVKD. CDR3 length: 15 residues. V lost 4 bases and J 10 bases, leaving 19 bases between the germline ends. This chain's CDR3 is CATSDSDGEQKPQHF. The CDR3 DNA reads TGTGCCACCAGTGACTCCGACGGGGAGCAGAAACCCCAGCATTTT.

This clonotype has ten or more counts. Here the CDR3 reads CASSHQTGLAGQYF. DNA for the CDR3: TGTGCCAGCAGCCACCAGACGGGACTAGCGGGGCAGTACTTC. This chain uses TRBV6-5 with TRBJ2-7; TRBD2 matches 12 bases. CDR3 length equals 14 residues. Trimming removed 6 bases from V and 9 bases from J; junction bases left unmatched: 9. Germline V gene sequence: CDR1 MNHEY, CDR2 SVGAGI.

This clonotype turned up a few times. The chain uses TRBV4-3 and TRBJ1-2; D ambiguous. Germline assignment: CDR1 LGHNA and CDR2 YSLEER. The CDR3 contains 14 residues. Trimming removed 0 bases from V and 4 bases from J, with 9 bases in between. Here the CDR3 DNA reads TGCGCCAGCAGCCAAGATGTGGGCCGCTATGGCTACACCTTC. This translates into CASSQDVGRYGYTF.

This clonotype has ten or more counts. This chain joins TRBV29-1 and TRBJ2-5; possibly TRBD1 for D (6 bases). The CDR3 contains 14 residues. V was trimmed by 6 bases and J by 3 bases, leaving 17 bases between them. Germline lookup yields CDR1 SQVTM and CDR2 ANQGSEA. CDR3 residues: CSVWPVQGEETQYF. The CDR3 DNA is TGCAGCGTGTGGCCTGTACAGGGAGAAGAGACCCAGTACTTC.

Ten or more counts support this clonotype. J is TRBJ1-1 and V is TRBV18, with a tentative D call TRBD1 (6 bases). The CDR3 is 17 amino acids. Germline V CDR1 and CDR2: KGHSH, LQKENI. Trimming removed 3 bases at V and 0 bases at J, with 17 bases between. CDR3 sequence reads: CASSPPGTGQLNTEAFF. CDR3 DNA: TGTGCCAGCTCACCGCCAGGGACTGGACAGCTGAACACTGAAGCTTTCTTT.